This TCR beta chain was recovered during a study of blood T cell repertoires in COVID-19 (dated by TCRdb to about 2020). Regarding the study in general: Samples from collaborators originated in the United States, Italy and Spain and spanned both the acute and convalescent phases of COVID-19. The material from the prospective study consisted of cDNA or gDNA derived from T cells, B-cell-depleted T cells, or PBMCs. Sample metadata almost always included a de-identified subject ID, COVID-19 status, age in years and sex. Where HLA class I and class II types were available, the types were taken from metadata supplied by the sample provider, not from assay-based typing. The dataset comprised deeply sampled blood TCRbeta repertoires from subjects exposed to, actively infected with, or recovered from COVID-19. Samples were obtained from the ongoing ImmuneRACE study (first 160 participants) and from approximately 1,200 subjects provided by 6 global collaborators. The repertoires were released in a freely available public database meant as a resource for research on the immune response to SARS-CoV-2. Broad study findings and their caveats: The amount of clinical and demographic metadata varied by source and participant and was provided uncurated.

Whole blood was collected in K2EDTA tubes by collaborating institutions according to the institutions' own protocols. For TCRbeta analysis, collaborators shipped samples as frozen whole blood, isolated PBMCs, or DNA extracted from either of those sample types. TCRbeta CDR3 regions were amplified from genomic DNA using the immunoSEQ Assay, a bias-controlled multiplex PCR. In the source study's methods: The number of nucleated cells in each sample was estimated from the amplification of reference gene primers within the assay. To quantify the absolute abundance of each unique TCRbeta CDR3 rearrangement, sequence reads were collapsed and filtered. For each sample, productive Simpson clonality was calculated by taking the square root of Simpson's diversity index across productive rearrangements. Imported from immuneACCESS, the table was reduced by TCRdb to in-frame sequences with V and J called. These copies leave out some clones; in studies compared against another copy, an unresolved V gene accounts for under half, and the cause of the remainder is not known. The DNA gave D and trimming, while V, J and clone size come from that table. The sample profile shows roughly 73,000 clones; more than 75% of them were found once. 1.4% to 1.5% of the sample is taken by the ten largest.

On this clone itself: No antigen is known for it. Base quality data are lacking; no much larger clone is found one base away.

There are 16 amino acids in the CDR3, from cysteine to phenylalanine inclusive. Here the CDR3 DNA is all that survives: 48 bases in frame from base 1. Looking up the germline V gene yields CDR1 SNHLY and CDR2 FYNNEI. V and J are truncated by 3 bases and 6 bases respectively, leaving an intervening sequence of 17 bases. The chain couples TRBV2 to TRBJ1-4; no D gene can be assigned with confidence. Material for sequencing was peripheral blood. This sequence was found in a man aged 50 to 60 with acute or convalescent COVID-19. The CDR3 protein: CASSDLSILTDEKLFF. The nucleotide sequence is given as TGTGCCAGCAGTGACCTCTCAATACTTACGGATGAAAAACTGTTTTTT. The full variable domain, completed from the reference TRBV2 and TRBJ1-4 proteins outside the CDR3, reads EPEVTQTPSHQVTQMGQEVILRCVPISNHLYFYWYRQILGQKVEFLVSFYNNEISEKSEIFDDQFSVERPDGSNFTLKIRSTKLEDSAMYFCASSDLSILTDEKLFFGSGTQLSVL.